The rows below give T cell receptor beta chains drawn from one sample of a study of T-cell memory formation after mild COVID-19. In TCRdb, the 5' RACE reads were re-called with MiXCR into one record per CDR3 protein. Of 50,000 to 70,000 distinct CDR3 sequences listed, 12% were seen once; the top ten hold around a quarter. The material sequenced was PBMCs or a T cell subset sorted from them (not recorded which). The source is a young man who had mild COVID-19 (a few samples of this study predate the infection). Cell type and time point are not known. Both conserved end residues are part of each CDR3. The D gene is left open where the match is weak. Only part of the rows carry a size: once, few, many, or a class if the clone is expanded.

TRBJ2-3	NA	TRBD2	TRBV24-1	CATGKRGSTDTQYF	TGTGCCACCGGCAAGCGGGGGAGCACAGATACGCAGTATTTT
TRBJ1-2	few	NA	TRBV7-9	CAIDDGYTF	TGTGCCATAGACGATGGCTACACCTTC
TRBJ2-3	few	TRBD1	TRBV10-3	CAISLGQGAGTQYF	TGTGCCATCAGCCTCGGACAGGGGGCTGGTACGCAGTATTTT
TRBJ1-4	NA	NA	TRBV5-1	CASSDPGADEKLFF	TGCGCCAGCAGCGACCCGGGGGCTGATGAAAAACTGTTTTTT
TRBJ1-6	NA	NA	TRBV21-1	CASSKPDRANSPLHF	TGTGCCAGCAGCAAACCGGACAGAGCAAATTCACCCCTCCACTTT
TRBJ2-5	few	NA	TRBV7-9	CASSPPSGTLQETQYF	TGTGCCAGCAGCCCACCGAGCGGGACACTTCAAGAGACCCAGTACTTC
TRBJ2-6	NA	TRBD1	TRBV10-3	CANSGTGVSWANVLTF	TGTGCCAATTCCGGGACAGGGGTCTCTTGGGCCAACGTCCTGACTTTC
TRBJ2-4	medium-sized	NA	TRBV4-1	CATSGAGFLAKNIQYF	TGCGCCACCTCGGGTGCGGGCTTTCTGGCCAAAAACATTCAGTACTTC
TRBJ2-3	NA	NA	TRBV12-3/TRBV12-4	CASRRGLRTDTQYF	TGTGCCAGCAGACGGGGGTTACGCACAGATACGCAGTATTTT
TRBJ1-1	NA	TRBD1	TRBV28	CASSWGGQGEAFF	TGTGCCAGCAGTTGGGGGGGACAGGGCGAAGCTTTCTTT
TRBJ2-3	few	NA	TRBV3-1	CASSHISRTQYF	TGTGCCAGCAGCCATATCTCAAGAACGCAGTATTTT
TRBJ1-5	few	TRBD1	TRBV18	CASTPGGAGQPQHF	TGTGCCAGCACCCCAGGGGGCGCCGGTCAGCCCCAGCATTTT
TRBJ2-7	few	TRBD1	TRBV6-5	CASSYNSGTGMNEQYF	TGTGCCAGCAGTTACAACTCGGGGACAGGGATGAACGAGCAGTACTTC
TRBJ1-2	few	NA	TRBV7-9	CASSLEGEDGYTF	TGTGCCAGCAGCTTAGAGGGGGAAGATGGCTACACCTTC
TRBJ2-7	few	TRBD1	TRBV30	CAWNPGTETYEQYF	TGTGCCTGGAACCCCGGGACAGAGACCTACGAGCAGTACTTC
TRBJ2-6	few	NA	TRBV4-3	CASSQALEAGANVLTF	TGCGCCAGCAGCCAAGCGTTGGAAGCTGGGGCCAACGTCCTGACTTTC
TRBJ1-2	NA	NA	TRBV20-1	CSAWGYGYTF	TGCAGTGCTTGGGGCTATGGCTACACCTTC
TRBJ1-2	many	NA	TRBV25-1	CASEGGTGNGYTF	TGTGCCAGCGAGGGGGGGACGGGGAATGGCTACACCTTC
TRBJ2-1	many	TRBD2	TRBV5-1	CASSFLAGDIEQFF	TGCGCCAGCAGCTTCCTAGCGGGAGATATAGAGCAGTTCTTC
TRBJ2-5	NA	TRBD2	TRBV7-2	CASSRFGREETQYF	TGTGCCAGCAGCCGATTTGGGAGGGAAGAGACCCAGTACTTC
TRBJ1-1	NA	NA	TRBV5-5	CASSGLQDTEAFF	TGTGCCAGCAGCGGGCTCCAGGACACTGAAGCTTTCTTT
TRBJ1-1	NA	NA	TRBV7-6	CASSPRWVGPTEAFF	TGTGCCAGCAGCCCTAGATGGGTGGGGCCCACTGAAGCTTTCTTT
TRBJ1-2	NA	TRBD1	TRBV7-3	CASSWGQAYGYTF	TGTGCCAGCAGCTGGGGACAGGCCTATGGCTACACCTTC
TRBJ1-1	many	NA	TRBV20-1	CSASQGNTEAFF	TGCAGTGCTAGCCAGGGGAACACTGAAGCTTTCTTT
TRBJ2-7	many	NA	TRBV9	CASSVGAGEQYF	TGTGCCAGCAGCGTAGGGGCAGGGGAGCAGTACTTC
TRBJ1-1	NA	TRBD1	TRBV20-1	CSARGDSQRRNTEAFF	TGCAGTGCTAGAGGGGACAGTCAACGAAGGAACACTGAAGCTTTCTTT
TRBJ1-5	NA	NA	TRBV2	CASSAEYSNQPQHF	TGTGCCAGCAGTGCGGAGTATAGCAATCAGCCCCAGCATTTT
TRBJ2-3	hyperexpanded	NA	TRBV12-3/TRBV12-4	CASSLGGVGDTQYF	TGTGCCAGCAGTTTGGGCGGGGTAGGGGATACGCAGTATTTT
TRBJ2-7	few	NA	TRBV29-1	CSATGKASSYEQYF	TGCAGCGCCACAGGCAAAGCATCCTCCTACGAGCAGTACTTC
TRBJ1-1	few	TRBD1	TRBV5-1	CASSRQGAEAFF	TGCGCCAGCAGCAGACAGGGGGCTGAAGCTTTCTTT
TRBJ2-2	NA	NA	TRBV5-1	CASSLRDPGRELFF	TGCGCCAGCAGCTTAAGGGACCCTGGGCGGGAGCTGTTTTTT
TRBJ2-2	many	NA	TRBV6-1	CASSPGTLNTGELFF	TGTGCCAGCAGTCCCGGGACTTTGAACACCGGGGAGCTGTTTTTT
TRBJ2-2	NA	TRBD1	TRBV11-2	CASSLQHYRTGNTGELFF	TGTGCCAGCAGCCTCCAGCATTACCGGACAGGGAACACCGGGGAGCTGTTTTTT
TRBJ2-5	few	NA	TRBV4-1	CASRGGLSIQETQYF	TGCGCCAGCAGGGGGGGACTTTCCATCCAAGAGACCCAGTACTTC
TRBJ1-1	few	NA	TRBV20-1	CSARMGNTEAFF	TGCAGTGCTAGAATGGGGAACACTGAAGCTTTCTTT
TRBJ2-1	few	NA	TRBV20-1	CSARAGSYNEQFF	TGCAGTGCTAGAGCGGGCTCCTACAATGAGCAGTTCTTC
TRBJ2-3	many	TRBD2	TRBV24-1	CATSGRGLAGRTDTQYF	TGTGCCACCAGTGGAAGAGGACTAGCGGGGAGAACAGATACGCAGTATTTT
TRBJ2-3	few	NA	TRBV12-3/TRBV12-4	CASSLGAGADTQYF	TGTGCCAGCAGTTTAGGCGCCGGTGCGGATACGCAGTATTTT
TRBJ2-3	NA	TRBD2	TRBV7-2	CASSLQSGATDTQYF	TGTGCCAGCAGCTTACAAAGCGGGGCCACAGATACGCAGTATTTT
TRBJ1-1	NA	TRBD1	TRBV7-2	CASSLHRDRVEAFF	TGTGCCAGCAGCTTGCACCGGGACAGGGTCGAAGCTTTCTTT